Shown below are 13 T cell receptor beta chains from a single sample sequenced in a study of blood T cell repertoires in COVID-19. Generated by immunoSEQ multiplex PCR, the TCRdb table keeps only in-frame clones and is missing some. The table includes some 110,000 clones, around 84% detected once. Source material: PBMCs or T cells enriched from blood (not recorded which). These receptors were obtained from a woman aged 25 to 39 who had recovered from COVID-19.

This chain connects TRBV7-3 to TRBJ2-1; 7 positions agree with TRBD1. Losses at the gene ends were 5 bases for V and 1 base for J; bases not matched to a gene: 8. CDR1 SGHTA and CDR2 FQGTGA come from the germline V gene. The CDR3 runs to 16 residues. CDR3 protein: CASSRRQGGSYNEQFF. Here the CDR3 DNA reads TGTGCCAGCAGCCGCCGACAGGGTGGGTCCTACAATGAGCAGTTCTTC.

This chain connects TRBV7-2 to TRBJ2-4; 9 bases are shared with TRBD1. The CDR3 sequence is 14 residues long. Looked up from germline, CDR1 is SGHTA and CDR2 is FQGNSA. V was pared by 7 bases and J by 4 bases, with 5 bases of the junction left unmatched. CDR3 nucleotide sequence: TGTGCCAGCAACCCGACAGGGGGGAAAAACATTCAGTACTTC. Amino acids: CASNPTGGKNIQYF.

V and J are TRBV18 and TRBJ2-3; 8 bases match TRBD2. CDR1 is KGHSH, CDR2 LQKENI, per germline. Trimming removed 2 bases from V and 5 bases from J; junction bases left unmatched: 9. The CDR3 has 16 amino acids. CDR3 coding DNA: TGTGCCAGCTCACCAACCAGCGGGAGTAGGGGAGATACGCAGTATTTT. As protein: CASSPTSGSRGDTQYF.

This clone was seen just once. The chain is built from TRBV30 and TRBJ1-6, with D maybe TRBD1 (5 bases). Germline CDR1 reads GTSNPN; CDR2 reads SVGIG (reference sequence). CDR3 length: 15 residues. The V end lost 3 bases, the J end lost 7 bases, and 16 bases lay between the germline ends. This CDR3 reads CAWSDNRGPNSPLHF. In DNA form, the CDR3 reads TGTGCCTGGAGCGACAATAGGGGTCCCAATTCACCCCTCCACTTT. Full variable domain (outside the CDR3, taken from reference TRBV30 and TRBJ1-6): SQTIHQWPATLVQPVGSPLSLECTVEGTSNPNLYWYRQAAGRGLQLLFYSVGIGQISSEVPQNLSASRPQDRQFILSSKKLLLSDSGFYLCAWSDNRGPNSPLHFGNGTRLTVT.

This clone was recorded a few times. The chain links TRBV2 to TRBJ1-3, with a tentative D call TRBD1 (5 bases). Between the trimmed V and J ends, which lost 7 bases and 2 bases, there was a span of 12 bases. Germline CDR1 SNHLY, CDR2 FYNNEI. This CDR3 region has 14 residues. In DNA form, the CDR3 reads TGTGCCAGCAATCCGACGGGGGCTGGAAACACCATATATTTT. It encodes CASNPTGAGNTIYF. Combining the CDR3 with reference TRBV2 and TRBJ1-3 gives the whole variable domain EPEVTQTPSHQVTQMGQEVILRCVPISNHLYFYWYRQILGQKVEFLVSFYNNEISEKSEIFDDQFSVERPDGSNFTLKIRSTKLEDSAMYFCASNPTGAGNTIYFGEGSWLTVV.

V gene TRBV6-6 combines with J gene TRBJ2-1; 7 nucleotides line up with TRBD1. The length of the CDR3 is 14 residues. With V trimmed by 6 bases and J by 8 bases, 10 bases remained unmatched. Germline V gives CDR1 MNHNY, CDR2 SVGAGI (reference sequence). CDR3 loop: CASSFDRVRDEQFF. The CDR3 DNA sequence: TGTGCCAGCAGCTTTGACAGGGTACGGGATGAGCAGTTCTTC.

The chain is built from TRBV24-1 and TRBJ1-3; D is unclear. The germline gives CDR1 KGHDR, CDR2 SFDVKD. V lost 5 bases and J 1 base, leaving 11 bases between the germline ends. This CDR3 region has 15 residues. The CDR3 reads CATSGGAGSGNTIYF. The CDR3 DNA is TGTGCCACCAGTGGAGGCGCGGGGTCTGGAAACACCATATATTTT.

CDR3 amino acids: CASSVVLAGPNEQFF. The CDR3 DNA reads TGTGCCAGCAGCGTAGTACTAGCGGGACCCAATGAGCAGTTCTTC. V and J are TRBV9 and TRBJ2-1, with 10 bases lining up with TRBD2. CDR3 length equals 15 residues. Germline CDR1 SGDLS, CDR2 YYNGEE. V dropped 0 bases and J dropped 6; count of bases not matched to a gene: 3.

The chain is built from TRBV6-5 and TRBJ2-7; no firm D call. The V gene's germline CDR1 is MNHEY and CDR2 SVGAGI. V lost 6 bases and J lost 0, with 12 bases in between. CDR3 size: 14 residues. CDR3 sequence (DNA): TGTGCCAGCAGACTCGACTGGAGCTCCTACGAGCAGTACTTC. Encoded protein: CASRLDWSSYEQYF.

The chain links TRBV7-2 to TRBJ2-3; 11 bases fit TRBD2. Trimming removed 3 bases from V and 2 bases from J; junction bases left unmatched: 4. The CDR3 consists of 16 residues. The germline V gene has CDR1 SGHTA and CDR2 FQGNSA. CDR3 bases: TGTGCCAGCAGCTTGCTAGCGGGAGGCACCACAGATACGCAGTATTTT. Protein product: CASSLLAGGTTDTQYF.

This clone has a handful of counts. The chain combines TRBV11-2 with TRBJ1-6, with 7 nucleotides matching TRBD1. V lost 3 bases, J lost 7 bases, and 12 bases stayed unmatched. Germline CDR1 and CDR2: SGHAT and FQNNGV. This CDR3 has 17 amino acids. For the CDR3, the DNA is TGTGCCAGCAGCTTCGCGAAACAGGGGTCCCGAAATTCACCCCTCCACTTT. Its translation: CASSFAKQGSRNSPLHF.

The chain combines TRBV7-9 with TRBJ1-2; D might be TRBD1 (5 bases). V lost 5 bases and J 7 bases, leaving 14 bases between the germline ends. The CDR3 sequence is 13 residues long. Germline values: CDR1 SEHNR, CDR2 FQNEAQ (reference sequence). CDR3 coding DNA: TGTGCCAGCAGCCCTGACAGACGCGTTGGCTACACCTTC. This gives the protein CASSPDRRVGYTF.

The chain links TRBV5-6 to TRBJ1-2, with 8 bases that match TRBD1. CDR3 length equals 15 residues. Unmatched junction bases numbered 5, after V lost 0 bases and J lost 4 bases. The germline CDR1 and CDR2 sequences are SGHDT and YYEEEE. The CDR3 sequence is CASSLVDREGYGYTF. The CDR3 DNA reads TGTGCCAGCAGCTTGGTGGACAGGGAAGGCTATGGCTACACCTTC.